Listed below are T cell receptor beta chains from one sample, sequenced in a study of cytomegalovirus exposure and HLA in healthy donors. Repertoires were generated with immunoSEQ multiplex PCR, while TCRdb's copy carries only in-frame clones and drops some. The top ten clones hold around 4% of a sample with 110,000 to 150,000 clones, roughly three quarters of them seen once. Sequencing was performed on PBMCs. Every receptor here comes from a man aged 55 to 69 in good health and CMV-seronegative. Both conserved end residues are part of each CDR3. Fields, in order: CDR3 protein, V gene, J gene, clone size. Clone sizes are given selectively: once, few, many, or a class where the clone is expanded.

CDR3aa: CASSPKDRASNNSPLHF; v_gene: TRBV9; j_gene: TRBJ1-6; abundance: once
CDR3aa: CASSEVLPQWTGSNQPQHF; v_gene: TRBV6-1; j_gene: TRBJ1-5; abundance: -
CDR3aa: CASSERTDFATNEKLFF; v_gene: TRBV25-1; j_gene: TRBJ1-4; abundance: -
CDR3aa: CASSDQKLFF; v_gene: TRBV2; j_gene: TRBJ1-4; abundance: -
CDR3aa: CASSRPTGGGETQYF; v_gene: TRBV11-2; j_gene: TRBJ2-5; abundance: -
CDR3aa: CASGFSLPRGYTF; v_gene: TRBV12-5; j_gene: TRBJ1-2; abundance: few
CDR3aa: CASSDGNEQFF; v_gene: TRBV6-1; j_gene: TRBJ2-1; abundance: -
CDR3aa: CASSSGLAAYEQYF; v_gene: TRBV13; j_gene: TRBJ2-7; abundance: -
CDR3aa: CASSVDSGQGGGYTF; v_gene: TRBV9; j_gene: TRBJ1-2; abundance: -
CDR3aa: CASSISTVYEQYF; v_gene: TRBV19; j_gene: TRBJ2-7; abundance: few
CDR3aa: CASSLGAMGNTEAFF; v_gene: TRBV5-1; j_gene: TRBJ1-1; abundance: -
CDR3aa: CASSAEGPEPQHF; v_gene: TRBV6-5; j_gene: TRBJ1-5; abundance: -
CDR3aa: CSAKDRGGTEAFF; v_gene: TRBV29-1; j_gene: TRBJ1-1; abundance: -
CDR3aa: CASSRTGAAGYTF; v_gene: TRBV5-4; j_gene: TRBJ1-2; abundance: -
CDR3aa: CASSLGAGGPPDTQYF; v_gene: TRBV7-2; j_gene: TRBJ2-3; abundance: once
CDR3aa: CASSQETGSFWGYTF; v_gene: TRBV4-3; j_gene: TRBJ1-2; abundance: -
CDR3aa: CASSLQPGRDQPQHF; v_gene: TRBV27; j_gene: TRBJ1-5; abundance: -
CDR3aa: CASSPGGSYGYTF; v_gene: TRBV18; j_gene: TRBJ1-2; abundance: -
CDR3aa: CASSTRDRGMNTEAFF; v_gene: TRBV19; j_gene: TRBJ1-1; abundance: -
CDR3aa: CASSLFRGYEQYF; v_gene: TRBV27; j_gene: TRBJ2-7; abundance: -
CDR3aa: CASSFFLGEAFF; v_gene: TRBV7-9; j_gene: TRBJ1-1; abundance: -
CDR3aa: CASSAADRRFTNYGYTF; v_gene: TRBV9; j_gene: TRBJ1-2; abundance: -
CDR3aa: CASSQGLSIPNTIYF; v_gene: TRBV9; j_gene: TRBJ1-3; abundance: -
CDR3aa: CAWSVGTGVYSNQPQHF; v_gene: TRBV30; j_gene: TRBJ1-5; abundance: -
CDR3aa: CASSLAPDLAYEQYF; v_gene: TRBV28; j_gene: TRBJ2-7; abundance: -
CDR3aa: CAWSAGGEETQYF; v_gene: TRBV30; j_gene: TRBJ2-5; abundance: -
CDR3aa: CASSLPPLTSGANNEQFF; v_gene: TRBV5-1; j_gene: TRBJ2-1; abundance: -
CDR3aa: CASTRPEQGEAFF; v_gene: TRBV6-5; j_gene: TRBJ1-1; abundance: -
CDR3aa: CASSGGVVGTENTGELFF; v_gene: TRBV4-2; j_gene: TRBJ2-2; abundance: -
CDR3aa: CASSLGFRTGGHQPQHF; v_gene: TRBV5-1; j_gene: TRBJ1-5; abundance: -
CDR3aa: CASSSPGQGQETQYF; v_gene: TRBV28; j_gene: TRBJ2-5; abundance: -
CDR3aa: CATRGASDEQFF; v_gene: TRBV6-5; j_gene: TRBJ2-1; abundance: -
CDR3aa: CASSLSSAARAPSYNEQFF; v_gene: TRBV7-3; j_gene: TRBJ2-1; abundance: -
CDR3aa: CASSYNSGRTGELFF; v_gene: TRBV6-5; j_gene: TRBJ2-2; abundance: few
CDR3aa: CASSVDPETGLYTF; v_gene: TRBV9; j_gene: TRBJ1-2; abundance: few
CDR3aa: CASSISGTGDNTEAFF; v_gene: TRBV19; j_gene: TRBJ1-1; abundance: -
CDR3aa: CASSQGAFYSYEQYF; v_gene: TRBV11-2; j_gene: TRBJ2-7; abundance: -
CDR3aa: CASSVDRDRGSYEQYF; v_gene: TRBV6-1; j_gene: TRBJ2-7; abundance: -
CDR3aa: CASSPVTGGQETQYF; v_gene: TRBV18; j_gene: TRBJ2-5; abundance: -
CDR3aa: CASSSQSRGSTEAFF; v_gene: TRBV6-5; j_gene: TRBJ1-1; abundance: -
CDR3aa: CASTPRTGVGYEQYF; v_gene: TRBV19; j_gene: TRBJ2-7; abundance: few